The next 29 T cell receptor beta chains were all read from a single sample in a study of neurological immune-mediated disorders. Each CDR3 protein gets one entry after TCRdb re-called the 5' RACE reads with MiXCR. The sample yields about 22,000 distinct CDR3 sequences, 10% seen once. What was sequenced was PBMCs. The receptors stem from a woman aged 60-75 years with HTLV-1-associated myelopathy (HAM/TSP).

A word on this clonotype: A clone one base away is much larger, so this may be a read error. The J gene is TRBJ2-7, the V gene TRBV11-2, with D tentatively TRBD1 or TRBD2 (5 bases each). The CDR3 contains 14 residues. Germline V gene sequence: CDR1 SGHAT, CDR2 FQNNGV. The V and J ends lost 5 bases and 11 bases respectively, with 22 bases between them. CDR3 protein: CASSHGTYMGGKYF. CDR3 nucleotide sequence: TGTGCCAGCAGCCATGGGACCTACATGGGCGGAAAGTACTTC.

This clonotype was recorded at least ten times. The chain is built from TRBV29-1 and TRBJ2-7; 9 bases agree with TRBD1. There are 14 residues in the CDR3. V gave up 4 bases and J gave up 2 bases; unmatched junction bases: 6. Germline values: CDR1 SQVTM, CDR2 ANQGSEA. The CDR3 loop reads CSVGRDREAYEQYF. CDR3 DNA sequence: TGCAGCGTTGGTCGGGACAGGGAAGCCTACGAGCAGTACTTC.

In its sample, this clonotype was seen many times. The chain joins TRBV7-8 to TRBJ2-7, with 13 bases fitting TRBD2. V dropped 4 bases and J dropped 3; count of bases not matched to a gene: 9. The CDR3 contains 17 residues. Looked up from germline, CDR1 is SGHVS and CDR2 is FQNEAQ. The CDR3 spells CASSSPWTSGGNYEQYF. The CDR3 coding sequence is TGTGCCAGCAGCTCTCCCTGGACTAGCGGGGGAAACTACGAGCAGTACTTC.

The rearrangement uses TRBV2 and TRBJ2-3, with 7 bases fitting TRBD2. V gave up 8 bases and J gave up 0 bases; unmatched junction bases: 11. The CDR3 covers 16 residues. Germline V lookup: CDR1 SNHLY, CDR2 FYNNEI. CDR3 in amino acids: CASVRTRGLSTDTQYF. The DNA for the CDR3 is TGTGCCAGCGTCCGGACTAGAGGGTTAAGCACAGATACGCAGTATTTT. The full variable domain, in which reference TRBV2 and TRBJ2-3 provide the parts outside the CDR3, is EPEVTQTPSHQVTQMGQEVILRCVPISNHLYFYWYRQILGQKVEFLVSFYNNEISEKSEIFDDQFSVERPDGSNFTLKIRSTKLEDSAMYFCASVRTRGLSTDTQYFGPGTRLTVL.

There are many counts of this clonotype. The chain combines TRBV20-1 with TRBJ2-7; 12 bases agree with TRBD2. V shed 3 bases and J 1 base; nucleotides not matched to a gene: 4. This CDR3 region has 15 residues. Germline lookup yields CDR1 DFQATT and CDR2 SNEGSKA (reference sequence). In DNA form, the CDR3 reads TGCAGTGCTAGTTCCGGGACTAGCGGGTCCTACGAGCAGTACTTC. As protein: CSASSGTSGSYEQYF.

This clonotype has a count of ten or more. The chain links TRBV20-1 to TRBJ1-2; D not resolved. CDR1 is DFQATT, CDR2 SNEGSKA, per germline (reference sequence). V shed 7 bases and J shed 6 bases, with 18 bases lying between them. This CDR3 is built from 13 residues. The chain's CDR3 is CSGRWTLGDGYTF. The CDR3 DNA follows: TGCAGTGGGAGGTGGACTTTGGGAGATGGCTACACCTTC.

This clonotype was observed at least ten times. The chain links TRBV5-1 to TRBJ2-1; 9 nucleotides align to TRBD2. Trimming took 3 bases from V and 4 from J; bases not matched to a gene: 20. This CDR3 contains 20 residues. Germline-derived CDR1 and CDR2 are SGHRS and YFSETQ. CDR3 DNA sequence: TGCGCCAGCAGCTCACAACCGGGACTAGCCACCTCATTTGCGTACAATGAGCAGTTCTTC. It specifies CASSSQPGLATSFAYNEQFF. Full variable domain (remainder filled in from reference TRBV5-1 and TRBJ2-1): KAGVTQTPRYLIKTRGQQVTLSCSPISGHRSVSWYQQTPGQGLQFLFEYFSETQRNKGNFPGRFSGRQFSNSRSEMNVSTLELGDSALYLCASSSQPGLATSFAYNEQFFGPGTRLTVL.

This clonotype was counted at least ten times. V is TRBV12-3 or TRBV12-4 and J is TRBJ1-2, with D tentatively TRBD1 (5 bases). The CDR3 is made up of 16 amino acids. Trimming removed 3 bases from V and 6 bases from J, with 20 bases in between. Written as DNA, the CDR3 is TGTGCCAGCAGTTTTTCCCCCACAGGTCTGCTTAATGGCTACACCTTC. It codes for CASSFSPTGLLNGYTF.

This clonotype was picked up many times. The V gene is TRBV10-3, the J gene TRBJ1-6, with TRBD1 identical over 10 bases. Germline CDR1 reads ENHRY; CDR2 reads SYGVKD. Unmatched junction bases numbered 1, after V lost 3 bases and J lost 5 bases. The CDR3 runs to 15 residues. This chain's CDR3 is CAISDGQGDNSPLHF. The CDR3 bases are TGTGCCATCAGTGACGGACAGGGGGATAATTCACCCCTCCACTTT.

This clonotype has a count of ten or more. The chain combines TRBV12-3 or TRBV12-4 with TRBJ1-2, with D uncertain. With 3 bases removed from V and 6 bases from J, the gap between germline ends came to 8 bases. The CDR3 covers 12 residues. CDR3 amino acids: CASSFAGNGYTF. DNA of the CDR3: TGTGCCAGCAGTTTTGCGGGGAATGGCTACACCTTC.

In its sample, this clonotype was seen many times. The CDR3 sequence is CASSPEIFAVSYNEQFF. The CDR3 bases are TGTGCCAGCAGCCCAGAAATATTCGCAGTCTCCTACAATGAGCAGTTCTTC. The gene calls are TRBV7-3 and TRBJ2-1; D unresolved. From germline, CDR1 is SGHTA and CDR2 FQGTGA. CDR3 length: 17 residues. The V end lost 5 bases, the J end lost 0 bases, and 17 bases lay between the germline ends.

This clonotype has a count of ten or more. The genes are TRBV20-1 and TRBJ1-1; D gene unclear. The CDR3 totals 11 residues. Germline V gene lookup returns CDR1 DFQATT and CDR2 SNEGSKA (reference sequence). Trimming shortened V by 7 bases and J by 2 bases, and 8 bases separated the two germline ends. CDR3 sequence: CSVEVNTEAFF. In DNA form, the CDR3 reads TGCAGTGTGGAGGTTAACACTGAAGCTTTCTTT.

This clonotype has at least ten counts. This chain joins TRBV4-2 and TRBJ1-1; 7 nucleotides line up with TRBD1. Trimming at V came to 1 base and at J to 5 bases, leaving 7 bases not matched to a gene. The germline V gene encodes CDR1 LGHNA and CDR2 YNFKEQ. This CDR3 region has 15 residues. The CDR3 here is CASSQGTGVGTEAFF. Here the CDR3 DNA reads TGTGCCAGCAGCCAAGGGACAGGAGTTGGTACTGAAGCTTTCTTT.

Sample share makes this clonotype medium-sized. The chain combines TRBV6-6 with TRBJ2-6; no firm D call. This CDR3 comprises 16 residues. V was shortened by 7 bases and J by 1 base, with 14 bases between the two germline ends. Per the germline V gene, CDR1 is MNHNY and CDR2 is SVGAGI (reference sequence). The CDR3 loop is CASTPLLVSGANVLTF. The CDR3 DNA follows: TGTGCCAGCACCCCCCTCTTGGTTTCTGGGGCCAACGTCCTGACTTTC.

This clonotype appeared many times. This chain joins TRBV20-1 and TRBJ2-3, with 7 bases lining up with TRBD1. The length of the CDR3 is 14 residues. Trimming at V came to 4 bases and at J to 1 base, leaving 5 bases not matched to a gene. In germline, CDR1 is DFQATT, CDR2 SNEGSKA (reference sequence). DNA for the CDR3: TGCAGTGCTATCCAGGGGGTGGGCACAGATACGCAGTATTTT. Protein product: CSAIQGVGTDTQYF.

Many counts were recorded for this clonotype. V is TRBV7-6 and J is TRBJ2-5; possible D gene TRBD2, 6 bases. CDR1 is SGHVS and CDR2 is FNYEAQ in the germline V gene. With 0 bases removed from V and 7 bases from J, the gap between germline ends came to 6 bases. The CDR3 runs 12 residues. The CDR3 nucleotides read TGTGCCAGCAGCTTAGCGGAGGGGACCCAGTACTTC. Encoded protein: CASSLAEGTQYF.

There are a few counts of this clonotype. A much bigger clone sits one base away, suggesting this may be a read error. This chain links TRBV7-3 with TRBJ1-1; the match to TRBD1 covers 7 bases. Losses at the gene ends were 5 bases for V and 8 bases for J; bases not matched to a gene: 8. CDR1 and CDR2 (germline): SGHTA, FQGTGA. The CDR3 covers 13 residues. CDR3 nucleotides: TGTGCCAGCAGCCTAGGGACAGAGGGAGAAGCTTTCTTT. Its translation is CASSLGTEGEAFF.

Many counts were recorded for this clonotype. The V call is TRBV4-1, the J call TRBJ2-7, with D unclear. Per the germline V gene, CDR1 is MGHRA and CDR2 is YSYEKL. The germline V and J ends were trimmed by 0 bases and 0 bases, with 15 bases remaining between them. This CDR3 is built from 17 residues. The CDR3 DNA is TGCGCCAGCAGCCAAGAACCCTCTGGGGTGAGCTCCTACGAGCAGTACTTC. Its translation is CASSQEPSGVSSYEQYF.

V is TRBV20-1 and J is TRBJ1-2; the match to TRBD2 covers 7 bases. The J call is doubtful: the DNA matches TRBJ2-1 better. The CDR3 length is 14 residues. CDR1 is DFQATT, CDR2 SNEGSKA, per germline (reference sequence). CDR3: CSARGAGLGNEQFF. The CDR3 nucleotides read TGCAGTGCTAGAGGAGCGGGGCTTGGCAATGAGCAGTTCTTC.

The sample holds many counts of this clonotype. The gene calls are TRBV7-9 and TRBJ2-1; TRBD2 aligns across 7 bases. Germline V lookup: CDR1 SEHNR, CDR2 FQNEAQ (reference sequence). The CDR3 totals 14 residues. After removal of 5 bases from V and 5 bases from J, the junction contained 6 bases not matched to a gene. CDR3 in amino acids: CASSPWGGDNEQFF. The CDR3, as DNA: TGTGCCAGCAGCCCCTGGGGAGGGGACAATGAGCAGTTCTTC.

This clonotype was seen many times. The CDR3 nucleotides are TGTGCCAGCAGCCCTGGAGCCGGGACTAGGGACGAGCAGTACTTC. Translation: CASSPGAGTRDEQYF. The chain employs TRBV11-3 and TRBJ2-7; 8 bases match TRBD2. The CDR3 runs to 15 residues. V lost 5 bases to trimming and J lost 5 bases; unmatched junction nucleotides: 11. Germline V CDR1 and CDR2: SGHNT, YENEEA.

This clonotype was found many times. The V gene is TRBV19, the J gene TRBJ1-3; no clear D gene. The CDR3 is 15 residues long. V lost 5 bases to trimming and J lost 0 bases, with 11 bases between them. Germline values: CDR1 LNHDA, CDR2 SQIVND (reference sequence). This CDR3 is CASSHRESSGNTIYF. CDR3 nucleotide sequence: TGTGCCAGTAGTCATCGGGAAAGCTCTGGAAACACCATATATTTT.

This clonotype occurred many times. This chain joins TRBV21-1 and TRBJ1-4; the table's D call, TRBD1, was not checked against the DNA. TRBV21-1 is a known pseudogene. The CDR3 is 17 residues long. The CDR3 nucleotides are TGTGCCAGCAGCAAAGTGTTGGGGGCGCCGTCAGGGGAAAAACTGTTTTTT. The encoded protein is CASSKVLGAPSGEKLFF.

This clonotype came up many times. The genes are TRBV5-1 and TRBJ2-1, with D possibly matching TRBD1 (6 bases). Germline V lookup: CDR1 SGHRS, CDR2 YFSETQ. V lost 4 bases and J lost 2, with 13 bases in between. This CDR3 is 15 amino acids long. CDR3 sequence reads: CASSIQGRTYNEQFF. In DNA, the CDR3 is TGCGCCAGCAGCATACAGGGTAGAACCTACAATGAGCAGTTCTTC. The complete variable domain, with remaining parts taken from reference TRBV5-1 and TRBJ2-1, reads KAGVTQTPRYLIKTRGQQVTLSCSPISGHRSVSWYQQTPGQGLQFLFEYFSETQRNKGNFPGRFSGRQFSNSRSEMNVSTLELGDSALYLCASSIQGRTYNEQFFGPGTRLTVL.

This clonotype was found many times. The CDR3 region is CATSLIGTSGANEQFF. CDR3 sequence (DNA): TGTGCCACCAGCCTCATCGGGACTAGCGGAGCTAATGAGCAGTTCTTC. The chain is built from TRBV15 and TRBJ2-1; TRBD2 matches 11 bases. This CDR3 contains 16 residues. The ends lost 5 bases at V and 7 bases at J; junction bases unmatched: 10. Per germline, CDR1 LNHNV and CDR2 YYDKDF (reference sequence).

This clonotype showed up many times. This chain joins TRBV5-1 and TRBJ2-7, with D unclear. CDR1 is SGHRS, CDR2 YFSETQ, per germline. V lost 0 bases to trimming and J lost 2 bases, with 6 bases between them. This CDR3 is 13 amino acids long. CDR3 nucleotides: TGCGCCAGCAGCTTGGGACCGGCCTACGAGCAGTACTTC. Amino acids: CASSLGPAYEQYF.

This clonotype came up many times. This chain joins TRBV7-2 and TRBJ2-1, with D hard to call. V was trimmed by 2 bases and J by 9 bases, leaving 5 bases between them. Germline V gene sequence: CDR1 SGHTA, CDR2 FQGNSA. This CDR3 is 11 amino acids long. The CDR3 DNA follows: TGTGCCAGCAGCTTAATGGGTGAGCAGTTCTTC. Its translation is CASSLMGEQFF.

This clonotype was found a few times. The V call is TRBV9, the J call TRBJ2-3; 10 nucleotides agree with TRBD2. The CDR3 has 18 amino acids. The germline gives CDR1 SGDLS, CDR2 YYNGEE. V trimming: 2 bases; J trimming: 0 bases; junction bases outside the gene matches: 9. As DNA, the CDR3 is TGTGCCAGCAGCGTTACACTAGCGGGGCCCGCTAGCACAGATACGCAGTATTTT. Translated, it gives CASSVTLAGPASTDTQYF. Filled out from reference TRBV9 and TRBJ2-3, the complete variable domain reads DSGVTQTPKHLITATGQRVTLRCSPRSGDLSVYWYQQSLDQGLQFLIQYYNGEERAKGNILERFSAQQFPDLHSELNLSSLELGDSALYFCASSVTLAGPASTDTQYFGPGTRLTVL.

This clonotype occurred many times. CDR3 nucleotide sequence: TGTGCCAGCAGCCCCAGGTTGACACCGAACACTGAAGCTTTCTTT. It codes for CASSPRLTPNTEAFF. This chain uses TRBV3-1 with TRBJ1-1; D remains ambiguous. Germline V gene data show CDR1 as LGHDT and CDR2 as YNNKEL (reference sequence). V gave up 4 bases and J gave up 1 base, with 13 bases separating them. CDR3 length: 15 amino acids.